Listed here are 8 T cell receptor beta chains from one sample, sequenced in a study of OX40 agonist ivuxolimab in advanced cancers. Clones were sequenced by immunoSEQ multiplex PCR, and TCRdb holds only the in-frame ones, with some missing. Among about 94,000 clones, 87% were seen once, and the ten largest hold about 0.3%. Sequences were derived from CD4+ or CD8+ T cells sorted from blood, sampled in a trial of the OX40 agonist ivuxolimab. All receptors derive from an adult with an advanced solid tumor such as melanoma, head and neck, liver or kidney cancer.

J is TRBJ1-1 and V is TRBV27; no reliable D call. The CDR3 runs to 16 residues. Germline CDR1 reads MNHEY; CDR2 reads SMNVEV (reference sequence). The V end lost 5 bases, the J end lost 1 base, and 17 bases lay between the germline ends. CDR3 loop: CASSLQTSRANTEAFF. The CDR3 DNA is TGTGCCAGCAGTCTCCAGACAAGTAGGGCGAACACTGAAGCTTTCTTT.

This clone was seen a single time. The genes are TRBV15 and TRBJ1-1; D possibly corresponds to TRBD1 (6 bases). The length of the CDR3 is 15 residues. Germline lookup yields CDR1 LNHNV and CDR2 YYDKDF (reference sequence). V lost 0 bases, J lost 5 bases, and 13 bases lay in between. This CDR3 reads CATSREAAGETEAFF. The CDR3 DNA is TGTGCCACCAGCAGAGAGGCGGCAGGGGAAACTGAAGCTTTCTTT.

This sequence joins TRBV7-3 and TRBJ1-1; D is possibly TRBD1 (6 bases). Per the germline V gene, CDR1 is SGHTA and CDR2 is FQGTGA. Deletions cut 5 bases from V and 4 bases from J, with 11 bases between. This CDR3 spans 13 amino acids. DNA of the CDR3: TGTGCCAGCAGCACTCAAGGGGGCACTGAAGCTTTCTTT. It is translated as CASSTQGGTEAFF.

V gene TRBV6-1 combines with J gene TRBJ1-5, with TRBD1 identical over 7 bases. Germline CDR1 and CDR2: MNHNS and SASEGT. This CDR3 has 15 amino acids. J gave up 4 bases and V 6 bases, and 9 bases lay outside the gene matches. The CDR3 DNA reads as TGTGCCAGCAGAGCACCGGGACAGCATAATCAGCCCCAGCATTTT. Its protein is CASRAPGQHNQPQHF.

The CDR3 DNA is TGCGCCAGCAGCTTACAGGGGTCTGCCGGGGAGCTGTTTTTT. It codes for CASSLQGSAGELFF. The chain recombines TRBV5-1 with TRBJ2-2; 7 positions agree with TRBD1. The CDR3 is made up of 14 amino acids. CDR1 SGHRS and CDR2 YFSETQ come from the germline V gene. V lost 2 bases and J lost 6; bases outside the gene matches: 4.

The V call is TRBV6-5, the J call TRBJ2-2; tentatively, D is TRBD1 or TRBD2 (5 bases each). V lost 2 bases and J 2 bases, leaving 6 bases between the germline ends. Germline V gives CDR1 MNHEY, CDR2 SVGAGI. This CDR3 comprises 14 residues. Here the CDR3 DNA reads TGTGCCAGCAGTTACCGGGACAACACCGGGGAGCTGTTTTTT. Its protein product is CASSYRDNTGELFF.

Concerning this clone itself: The junction differs from germline at one of its ends, possibly a read error. This sequence joins TRBV28 and TRBJ2-7, with a possible D match to TRBD2 (5 bases). Germline V gene data show CDR1 as MDHEN and CDR2 as SYDVKM. This CDR3 has 12 amino acids. CDR3 nucleotides: TGTGCCAGCAGTTTATTGGGGAGCGGCATGGGCTTC. This sequence encodes CASSLLGSGMGF. Full variable domain (remainder filled in from reference TRBV28 and TRBJ2-7): DVKVTQSSRYLVKRTGEKVFLECVQDMDHENMFWYRQDPGLGLRLIYFSYDVKMKEKGDIPEGYSVSREKKERFSLILESASTNQTSMYLCASSLLGSGMGFGPGTRLTVT.

Here the CDR3 DNA reads TGTGCCAGTAGGCATAACTATGGCTACACCTTC. Translation gives CASRHNYGYTF. The chain recombines TRBV19 with TRBJ1-2; no clear D gene. With 6 bases removed from V and 1 base from J, the gap between germline ends came to 3 bases. The CDR3 runs 11 residues. From germline, CDR1 is LNHDA and CDR2 SQIVND (reference sequence).